Sequencing of this T cell receptor beta chain was carried out in a study of T-cell reconstitution after alpha-beta-depleted transplantation in children. Unique molecular identifiers featured in how the TCRbeta library was prepared. TCRdb processed the PCR reads anew with MiXCR; each CDR3 protein has one entry. The data contain 700,000 or so distinct CDR3 sequences, about 12% of them singletons. CDR1 SGHRS and CDR2 YFSETQ come from the germline V gene. The CDR3 is 16 residues long. V was clipped by 0 bases and J by 4 bases; unmatched bases: 7. V and J are TRBV5-1 and TRBJ2-1; TRBD2 matches at 7 bases. This clonotype originated in a girl aged 2 to 10 with congenital amegakaryocytic thrombocytopenia, due to receive a stem cell transplant. The material sequenced was PBMCs, taken before TCRalphabeta/CD19-depleted stem cell transplant. The CDR3 DNA is TGCGCCAGCAGCTTGGATCCCAGCGGGATATACAATGAGCAGTTCTTC. The encoded protein is CASSLDPSGIYNEQFF. Drawing the rest from reference TRBV5-1 and TRBJ2-1, the complete variable domain is KAGVTQTPRYLIKTRGQQVTLSCSPISGHRSVSWYQQTPGQGLQFLFEYFSETQRNKGNFPGRFSGRQFSNSRSEMNVSTLELGDSALYLCASSLDPSGIYNEQFFGPGTRLTVL.